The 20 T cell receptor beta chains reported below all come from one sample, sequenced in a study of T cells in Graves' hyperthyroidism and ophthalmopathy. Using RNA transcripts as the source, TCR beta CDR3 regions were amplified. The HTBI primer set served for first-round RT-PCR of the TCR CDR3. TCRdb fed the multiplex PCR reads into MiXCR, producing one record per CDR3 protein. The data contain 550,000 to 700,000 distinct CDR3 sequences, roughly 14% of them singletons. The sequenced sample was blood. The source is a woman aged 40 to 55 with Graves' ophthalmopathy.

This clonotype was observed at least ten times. CDR3 sequence (DNA): TGTGCCAGCAGTTACTCGGGGGGCGAGCAGTACTTC. The encoded protein is CASSYSGGEQYF. The chain couples TRBV6-5 to TRBJ2-7; TRBD2 might be the D (6 bases). The CDR3 loop spans 12 amino acids. Trimming pared 0 bases from V and 6 bases from J, leaving 6 bases between. Germline CDR1 and CDR2: MNHEY and SVGAGI.

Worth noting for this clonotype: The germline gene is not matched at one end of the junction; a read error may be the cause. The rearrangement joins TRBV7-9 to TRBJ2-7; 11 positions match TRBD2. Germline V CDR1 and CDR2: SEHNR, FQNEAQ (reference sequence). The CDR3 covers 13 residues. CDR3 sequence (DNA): TGTGCCTGCAGCCATACTAGCGGGAGATATAAGTACTTC. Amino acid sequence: CACSHTSGRYKYF.

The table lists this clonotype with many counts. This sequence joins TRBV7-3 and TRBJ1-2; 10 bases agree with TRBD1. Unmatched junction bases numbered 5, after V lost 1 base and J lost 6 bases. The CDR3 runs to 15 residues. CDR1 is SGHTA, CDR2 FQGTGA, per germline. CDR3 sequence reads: CASSLIGGTGDGYTF. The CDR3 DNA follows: TGTGCCAGCAGCTTAATCGGTGGGACAGGGGATGGCTACACCTTC.

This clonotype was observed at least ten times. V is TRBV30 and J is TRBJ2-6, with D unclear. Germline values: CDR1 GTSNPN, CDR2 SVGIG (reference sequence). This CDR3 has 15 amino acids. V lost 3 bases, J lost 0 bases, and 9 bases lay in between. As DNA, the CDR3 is TGTGCCTGGAGCTCGGCAGGCTCTGGGGCCAACGTCCTGACTTTC. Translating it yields CAWSSAGSGANVLTF. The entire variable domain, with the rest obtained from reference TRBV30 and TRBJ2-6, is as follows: SQTIHQWPATLVQPVGSPLSLECTVEGTSNPNLYWYRQAAGRGLQLLFYSVGIGQISSEVPQNLSASRPQDRQFILSSKKLLLSDSGFYLCAWSSAGSGANVLTFGAGSRLTVL.

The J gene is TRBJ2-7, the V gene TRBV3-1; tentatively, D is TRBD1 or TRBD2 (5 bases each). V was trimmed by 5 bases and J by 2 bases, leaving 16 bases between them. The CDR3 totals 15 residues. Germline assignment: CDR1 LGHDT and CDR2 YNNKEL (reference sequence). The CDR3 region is CASSSGDHRPYEQYF. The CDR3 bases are TGTGCCAGCAGCTCTGGGGACCACCGACCCTACGAGCAGTACTTC.

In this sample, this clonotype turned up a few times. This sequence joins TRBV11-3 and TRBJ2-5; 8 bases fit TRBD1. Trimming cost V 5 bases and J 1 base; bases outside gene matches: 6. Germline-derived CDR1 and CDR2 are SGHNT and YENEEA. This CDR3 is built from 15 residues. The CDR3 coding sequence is TGTGCCAGCAGCCCGCGGGGACAGGCCCAAGAGACCCAGTACTTC. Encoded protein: CASSPRGQAQETQYF.

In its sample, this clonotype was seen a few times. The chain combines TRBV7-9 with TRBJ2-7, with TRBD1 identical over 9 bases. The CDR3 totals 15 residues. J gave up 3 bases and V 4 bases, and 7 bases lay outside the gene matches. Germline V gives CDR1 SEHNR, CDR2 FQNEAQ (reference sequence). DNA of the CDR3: TGTGCCAGCAGCTCCGAGGACAGGGGCCACTACGAGCAGTACTTC. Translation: CASSSEDRGHYEQYF. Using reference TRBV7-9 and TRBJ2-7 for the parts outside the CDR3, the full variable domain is DTGVSQNPRHKITKRGQNVTFRCDPISEHNRLYWYRQTLGQGPEFLTYFQNEAQLEKSRLLSDRFSAERPKGSFSTLEIQRTEQGDSAMYLCASSSEDRGHYEQYFGPGTRLTVT.

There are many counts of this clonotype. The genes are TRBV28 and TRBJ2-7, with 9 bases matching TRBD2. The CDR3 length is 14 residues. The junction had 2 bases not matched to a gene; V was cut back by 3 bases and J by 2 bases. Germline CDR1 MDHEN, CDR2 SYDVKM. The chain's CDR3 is CASSLTSGAYEQYF. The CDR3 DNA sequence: TGTGCCAGCAGTTTGACTAGCGGAGCCTACGAGCAGTACTTC.

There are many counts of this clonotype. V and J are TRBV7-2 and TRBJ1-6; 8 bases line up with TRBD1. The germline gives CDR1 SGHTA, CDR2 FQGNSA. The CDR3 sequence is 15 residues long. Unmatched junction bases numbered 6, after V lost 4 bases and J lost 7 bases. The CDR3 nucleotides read TGTGCCAGCAGCTCCTTGGGACAGGCGAATTCACCCCTCCACTTT. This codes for CASSSLGQANSPLHF.

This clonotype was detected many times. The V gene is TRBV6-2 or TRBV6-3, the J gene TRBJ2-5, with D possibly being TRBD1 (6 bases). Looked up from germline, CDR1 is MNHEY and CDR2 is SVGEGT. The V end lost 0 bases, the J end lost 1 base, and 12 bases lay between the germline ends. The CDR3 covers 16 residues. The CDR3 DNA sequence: TGTGCCAGCAGTTACTCAGGGACACAGTTCCAAGAGACCCAGTACTTC. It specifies CASSYSGTQFQETQYF.

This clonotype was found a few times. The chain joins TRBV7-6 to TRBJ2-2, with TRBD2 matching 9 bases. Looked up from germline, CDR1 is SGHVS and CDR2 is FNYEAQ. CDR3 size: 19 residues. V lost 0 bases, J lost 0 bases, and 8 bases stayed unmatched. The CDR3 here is CASSLAGVAGVANTGELFF. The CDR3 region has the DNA TGTGCCAGCAGCTTAGCGGGGGTAGCGGGAGTCGCGAACACCGGGGAGCTGTTTTTT.

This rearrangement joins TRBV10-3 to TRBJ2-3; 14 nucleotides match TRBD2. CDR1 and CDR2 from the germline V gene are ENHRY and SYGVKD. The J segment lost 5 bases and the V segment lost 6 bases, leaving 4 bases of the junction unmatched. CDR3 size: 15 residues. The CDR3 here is CAIRGLAGEGDTQYF. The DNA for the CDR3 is TGTGCCATCAGGGGACTAGCGGGAGAAGGAGATACGCAGTATTTT.

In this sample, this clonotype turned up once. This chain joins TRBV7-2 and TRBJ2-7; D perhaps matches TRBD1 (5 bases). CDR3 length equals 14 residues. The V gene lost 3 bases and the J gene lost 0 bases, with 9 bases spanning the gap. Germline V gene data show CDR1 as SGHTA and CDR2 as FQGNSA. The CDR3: CASSFSGASYEQYF. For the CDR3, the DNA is TGTGCCAGCAGCTTCAGTGGGGCCTCCTACGAGCAGTACTTC.

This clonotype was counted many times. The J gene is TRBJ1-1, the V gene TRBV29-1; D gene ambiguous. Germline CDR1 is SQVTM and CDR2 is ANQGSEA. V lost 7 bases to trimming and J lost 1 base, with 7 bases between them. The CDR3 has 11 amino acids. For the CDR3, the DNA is TGCAGCGGAGACAAGAACACTGAAGCTTTCTTT. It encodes CSGDKNTEAFF.

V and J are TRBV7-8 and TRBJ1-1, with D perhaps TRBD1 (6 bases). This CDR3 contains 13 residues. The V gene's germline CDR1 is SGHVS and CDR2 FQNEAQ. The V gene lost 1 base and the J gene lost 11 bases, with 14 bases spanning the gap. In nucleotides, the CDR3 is TGTGCCAGCAGCTTAGTAGGCGGGAGGGGGGCTTTCTTT. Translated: CASSLVGGRGAFF.

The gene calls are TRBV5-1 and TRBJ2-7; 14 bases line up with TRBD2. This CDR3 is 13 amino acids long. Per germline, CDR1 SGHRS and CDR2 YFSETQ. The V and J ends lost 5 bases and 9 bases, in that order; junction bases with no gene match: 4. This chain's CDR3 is CASRTSGRAGQYF. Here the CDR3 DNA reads TGCGCCAGCAGGACTAGCGGGAGGGCTGGGCAGTACTTC.

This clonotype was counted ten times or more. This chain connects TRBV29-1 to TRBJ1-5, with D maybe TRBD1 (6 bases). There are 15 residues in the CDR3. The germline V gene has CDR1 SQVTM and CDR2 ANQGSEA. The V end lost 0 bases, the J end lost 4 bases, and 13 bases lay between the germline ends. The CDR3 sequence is CSVEEPDSTNQPQHF. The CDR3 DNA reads TGCAGCGTTGAAGAACCGGACAGTACGAATCAGCCCCAGCATTTT.

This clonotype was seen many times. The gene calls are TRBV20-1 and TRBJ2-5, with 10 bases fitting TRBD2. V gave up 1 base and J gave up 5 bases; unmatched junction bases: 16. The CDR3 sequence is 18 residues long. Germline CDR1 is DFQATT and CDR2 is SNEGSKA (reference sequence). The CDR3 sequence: CSARVLRRTSGSRETQYF. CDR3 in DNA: TGCAGTGCTAGAGTCTTGCGAAGGACTAGCGGCTCCAGGGAGACCCAGTACTTC.

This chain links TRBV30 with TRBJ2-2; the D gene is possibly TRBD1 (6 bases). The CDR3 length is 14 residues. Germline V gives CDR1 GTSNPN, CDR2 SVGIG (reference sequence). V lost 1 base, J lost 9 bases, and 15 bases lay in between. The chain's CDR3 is CAWSGGRGYWELFF. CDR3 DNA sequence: TGTGCCTGGAGTGGCGGCAGGGGATACTGGGAGCTGTTTTTT. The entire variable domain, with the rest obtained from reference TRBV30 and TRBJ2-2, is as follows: SQTIHQWPATLVQPVGSPLSLECTVEGTSNPNLYWYRQAAGRGLQLLFYSVGIGQISSEVPQNLSASRPQDRQFILSSKKLLLSDSGFYLCAWSGGRGYWELFFGEGSRLTVL.

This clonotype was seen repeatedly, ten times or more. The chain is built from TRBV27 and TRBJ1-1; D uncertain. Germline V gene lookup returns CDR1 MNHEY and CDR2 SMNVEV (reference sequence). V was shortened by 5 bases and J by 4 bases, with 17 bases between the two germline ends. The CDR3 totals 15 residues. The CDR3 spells CASSPYLGDGTEAFF. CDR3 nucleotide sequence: TGTGCCAGCAGTCCCTATCTGGGAGATGGCACTGAAGCTTTCTTT.